The source of this T cell receptor beta chain is a study of blood T cell repertoires in COVID-19. Turning to the study itself: PBMCs, B-cell-depleted T cells, or T cells were the source of the cDNA or gDNA that made up the material.

The CDR3 has 9 amino acids. Trimming removed 8 bases at V and 5 bases at J, with 6 bases between. Germline V gene sequence: CDR1 GTSNPN, CDR2 SVGIG (reference sequence). Source study methods: Researchers report that nucleated cell counts were estimated from reference gene primer amplification. The method was immunoSEQ multiplex PCR; TCRdb's version includes in-frame clones alone and lacks a portion of them. That table supplies the V and J calls and clone size; D and trimming were determined from the DNA. The sample has some 320,000 clones; approximately 87% are singletons. This clonotype was obtained from a woman in her forties or fifties who had recovered from COVID-19. The chain is built from TRBV30 and TRBJ1-1; D unclear. The sequenced sample consisted of peripheral blood. CDR3 DNA sequence: TGTGCCCGCTATACTGAAGCTTTCTTT. Its translation: CARYTEAFF.